Following are 23 T cell receptor beta chains from one sample sequenced in a study of cytomegalovirus exposure and HLA in healthy donors. A multiplex PCR was run with 60 Vbeta primers and 13 Jbeta primers. Sequencing used immunoSEQ multiplex PCR; TCRdb keeps in-frame clones, though not all of them. The repertoire holds approximately 160,000 clones, with 75% to 85% as singletons. The sample taken for sequencing was PBMCs. All receptors derive from a woman between 50 and 59 years old in good health and CMV-seropositive.

The V call is TRBV15, the J call TRBJ2-7; 8 bases map to TRBD2. Germline V CDR1 and CDR2: LNHNV, YYDKDF (reference sequence). V trimming: 1 base; J trimming: 2 bases; junction bases outside the gene matches: 4. The CDR3 is 15 amino acids. Written as DNA, the CDR3 is TGTGCCACCAGCAGAGGAAATAGCGGGACCTACGAGCAGTACTTC. It yields the protein CATSRGNSGTYEQYF.

The chain combines TRBV19 with TRBJ1-1, with unresolved D. V was trimmed by 8 bases and J by 11 bases, leaving 30 bases between them. This CDR3 is built from 16 residues. Germline V gene lookup returns CDR1 LNHDA and CDR2 SQIVND (reference sequence). CDR3: CASYPSPSSLPRWAFF. In DNA, the CDR3 is TGTGCCAGTTATCCCAGCCCCTCGTCATTACCCAGGTGGGCTTTCTTT.

The J gene is TRBJ1-1, the V gene TRBV6-5; unclear D gene. This CDR3 spans 10 amino acids. CDR1 is MNHEY and CDR2 is SVGAGI in the germline V gene. Between the trimmed V and J ends, which lost 5 bases and 8 bases, there was a span of 6 bases. CDR3 residues: CASSTIEAFF. The CDR3 region has the DNA TGTGCCAGCAGTACTATAGAAGCTTTCTTT.

This clone was found a few times. The rearrangement joins TRBV6-4 to TRBJ1-6, with D tentatively TRBD1 (5 bases). The germline CDR1 and CDR2 sequences are MRHNA and SNTAGT. Between the trimmed V and J ends, which lost 6 bases and 6 bases, there was a span of 12 bases. The CDR3 spans 14 residues. The CDR3 is CASRTGPGNSPLHF. The CDR3 DNA sequence: TGTGCCAGCAGAACAGGTCCCGGTAATTCACCCCTCCACTTT.

This chain links TRBV29-1 with TRBJ1-4; D is possibly TRBD1 (5 bases). The CDR3 length is 12 residues. V shed 4 bases and J shed 7 bases, with 10 bases lying between them. Germline V gene lookup returns CDR1 SQVTM and CDR2 ANQGSEA. The CDR3 nucleotides read TGCAGCGTTGGCCAGGGCCCTGAAAAACTGTTTTTT. This sequence encodes CSVGQGPEKLFF.

The V call is TRBV9, the J call TRBJ2-3; 8 nucleotides agree with TRBD2. With 0 bases clipped from V and 1 base from J, the junction kept 4 bases outside the gene matches. CDR3 length: 16 amino acids. Germline assignment: CDR1 SGDLS and CDR2 YYNGEE. The CDR3: CASSVGAGARTDTQYF. CDR3 DNA sequence: TGTGCCAGCAGCGTAGGAGCGGGGGCCCGCACAGATACGCAGTATTTT.

The chain combines TRBV4-2 with TRBJ1-3; D is perhaps TRBD1 (5 bases). The CDR3 extends over 16 amino acids. Germline V gene data show CDR1 as LGHNA and CDR2 as YNFKEQ. Deletions cut 0 bases from V and 0 bases from J, with 9 bases between. The CDR3 is CASSQDLQGSGNTIYF. The CDR3 DNA reads TGTGCCAGCAGCCAAGATCTTCAGGGCTCTGGAAACACCATATATTTT.

The chain carries TRBV29-1 and TRBJ1-1, with TRBD1 matching 9 bases. Germline loops: CDR1 SQVTM, CDR2 ANQGSEA. With V trimmed by 5 bases and J by 3 bases, 4 bases remained unmatched. The CDR3 spans 13 residues. The CDR3 region is CSVRTGADTEAFF. CDR3 nucleotide sequence: TGCAGCGTTAGGACAGGGGCTGACACTGAAGCTTTCTTT.

The gene calls are TRBV7-9 and TRBJ2-3; tentatively, D is TRBD2 (5 bases). V was clipped by 3 bases and J by 6 bases, with 13 bases between them. The germline gives CDR1 SEHNR, CDR2 FQNEAQ (reference sequence). This CDR3 spans 14 amino acids. The CDR3 here is CASSFTSSVDTQYF. The DNA of the CDR3 is TGTGCCAGCAGCTTCACTAGTTCTGTGGATACGCAGTATTTT.

The CDR3 sequence is CASSDDRDEQYF. DNA for the CDR3: TGTGCCAGCAGCGACGACAGAGACGAGCAGTACTTC. The gene calls are TRBV11-2 and TRBJ2-7; weak D call: TRBD1 (5 bases). V was trimmed by 5 bases and J by 5 bases, leaving 10 bases between them. CDR1 is SGHAT, CDR2 FQNNGV, per germline. CDR3 size: 12 residues.

The chain uses TRBV5-1 and TRBJ2-5; 12 bases map to TRBD1. Germline-derived CDR1 and CDR2 are SGHRS and YFSETQ. The CDR3 runs to 16 residues. The junction had 6 bases not matched to a gene; V was cut back by 0 bases and J by 6 bases. The CDR3 protein is CASSLGGTGGEKTQYF. CDR3 nucleotide sequence: TGCGCCAGCAGCTTGGGAGGGACAGGGGGCGAAAAGACCCAGTACTTC.

The J gene is TRBJ2-2, the V gene TRBV5-1, with TRBD1 matching over 8 bases. CDR3 size: 15 residues. With 0 bases clipped from V and 5 bases from J, the junction kept 3 bases outside the gene matches. Germline-derived CDR1 and CDR2 are SGHRS and YFSETQ. The CDR3 sequence is CASSLGQGATGELFF. CDR3 DNA sequence: TGCGCCAGCAGCTTGGGGCAGGGGGCAACCGGGGAGCTGTTTTTT.

The genes are TRBV6-1 and TRBJ1-2; 8 bases line up with TRBD1. Losses at the gene ends were 6 bases for V and 5 bases for J; bases not matched to a gene: 11. Germline V gives CDR1 MNHNS, CDR2 SASEGT. This CDR3 contains 15 residues. The CDR3 region has the DNA TGTGCCAGCAGCGATGCAGGGGGCGGAAATTATGGCTACACCTTC. Encoded protein: CASSDAGGGNYGYTF.

This clone was detected once. The CDR3, as DNA: TGTGCCAGCAGTACTAGCGGGGGGATCACAGAGCAGTACTTC. It is translated as CASSTSGGITEQYF. The genes are TRBV2 and TRBJ2-7; 12 bases match TRBD2. Germline V gives CDR1 SNHLY, CDR2 FYNNEI. Trimming removed 5 bases from V and 7 bases from J; junction bases left unmatched: 6. CDR3 length equals 14 residues.

The gene calls are TRBV6-5 and TRBJ1-2, with 9 bases aligning to TRBD1. With 6 bases clipped from V and 0 bases from J, the junction kept 5 bases outside the gene matches. Germline V gene sequence: CDR1 MNHEY, CDR2 SVGAGI. The CDR3 has 15 amino acids. The CDR3 protein is CASRPQGATNYGYTF. The CDR3 region has the DNA TGTGCCAGCAGACCACAGGGGGCAACTAACTATGGCTACACCTTC.

This chain connects TRBV5-4 to TRBJ2-5, with D maybe TRBD2 (6 bases). CDR3 size: 15 residues. V was clipped by 1 base and J by 4 bases, with 14 bases between them. Germline lookup yields CDR1 SGHNT and CDR2 YYREEE (reference sequence). The chain's CDR3 is CASSLSSLGGETQYF. The CDR3 bases are TGTGCCAGCAGCTTGAGTTCCTTGGGGGGAGAGACCCAGTACTTC.

The chain joins TRBV6-1 to TRBJ2-7; D possibly corresponds to TRBD2 (5 bases). Germline assignment: CDR1 MNHNS and CDR2 SASEGT. Trimming removed 0 bases at V and 1 base at J, with 10 bases between. This CDR3 has 15 amino acids. The CDR3 DNA is TGTGCCAGCAGTGAAGCCCCGCCGGGGTCCTACGAGCAGTACTTC. Its translation: CASSEAPPGSYEQYF.

CDR3 loop: CASSLSRDTGELFF. The CDR3 DNA reads TGTGCCAGCAGCTTATCTAGAGACACCGGGGAGCTGTTTTTT. This chain links TRBV7-3 with TRBJ2-2; D not resolved. The CDR3 consists of 14 residues. Germline-derived CDR1 and CDR2 are SGHTA and FQGTGA. V was cut by 2 bases and J by 3 bases, with 7 bases left in between.

The CDR3 protein is CASSDGGKGYNEQFF. The CDR3 coding sequence is TGTGCCAGCAGTGACGGGGGGAAGGGTTACAATGAGCAGTTCTTC. V usage is TRBV6-1 and J usage is TRBJ2-1; 7 nucleotides align to TRBD2. After removal of 3 bases from V and 4 bases from J, the junction contained 6 bases not matched to a gene. The CDR3 sequence is 15 residues long. In germline, CDR1 is MNHNS, CDR2 SASEGT.

As to this clone: The junction differs from germline at one of its ends, possibly a read error. This sequence joins TRBV7-9 and TRBJ1-3; possibly TRBD1 for D (6 bases). This CDR3 contains 16 residues. Germline CDR1 SEHNR, CDR2 FQNEAQ (reference sequence). CDR3 sequence reads: CSSSPGTFHSGNTIYF. The CDR3 coding sequence is TGTTCCAGCAGCCCTGGGACATTCCACTCTGGAAACACCATATATTTT.

DNA of the CDR3: TGTGCCTTGCAGGGTGGAGAACATGGCTACACCTTC. Amino acids: CALQGGEHGYTF. This sequence joins TRBV30 and TRBJ1-2; D perhaps matches TRBD1 (5 bases). The CDR3 runs 12 residues. Trimming stripped 7 bases from V and 6 bases from J, with 15 bases between. Germline values: CDR1 GTSNPN, CDR2 SVGIG (reference sequence).

This chain joins TRBV19 and TRBJ1-3; D gene ambiguous. Germline loops: CDR1 LNHDA, CDR2 SQIVND (reference sequence). The CDR3 loop spans 11 amino acids. The V end lost 6 bases, the J end lost 9 bases, and 9 bases lay between the germline ends. The CDR3 DNA is TGTGCCAGTAGCCGGGAAGGCACCATATATTTT. Residues: CASSREGTIYF.

CDR3 nucleotides: TGCGCCAGCAATGACGCCGGTTTCTCTGGGGCCAACGTCCTGACTTTC. Its protein is CASNDAGFSGANVLTF. The chain carries TRBV10-2 and TRBJ2-6; D ambiguous. The length of the CDR3 is 16 residues. The V gene's germline CDR1 is WSHSY and CDR2 SAAADI. V was shortened by 7 bases and J by 0 bases, with 13 bases between the two germline ends.